The 16 T cell receptor beta chains in this list originate from one sample, sequenced in a study of PD-1 blockade in classical Hodgkin lymphoma. All patients experienced relapse after autologous stem cell transplantation, and brentuximab vedotin exposure was variable. Repertoires were generated with immunoSEQ multiplex PCR, while TCRdb's copy carries only in-frame clones and drops some. The sample includes 31,000 or so clones, over 70% of them seen just once. The starting material was peripheral blood mononuclear cells (PBMCs), obtained before the second cycle of nivolumab. These receptors originate from a human donor with classical Hodgkin lymphoma.

The chain couples TRBV6-5 to TRBJ1-1; a possible D gene is TRBD1 (6 bases). Germline V lookup: CDR1 MNHEY, CDR2 SVGAGI. With 6 bases removed from V and 6 bases from J, the gap between germline ends came to 14 bases. The CDR3 extends over 13 amino acids. This chain's CDR3 is CASRRPQGAEAFF. CDR3 DNA sequence: TGTGCCAGCAGACGCCCACAGGGCGCTGAAGCTTTCTTT.

The chain recombines TRBV5-8 with TRBJ2-7; a possible D gene is TRBD2 (5 bases). V lost 1 base, J lost 1 base, and 12 bases lay in between. The CDR3 has 15 amino acids. Germline values: CDR1 SGHTS, CDR2 YDEGEE. The CDR3 nucleotides are TGTGCCAGCAGCTTGTACGGGGTGGGATCCTACGAGCAGTACTTC. It translates to CASSLYGVGSYEQYF.

CDR3 DNA sequence: TGTGCCAGCAGTTACGACGGGAAGAACGAGCAGTACTTC. Translating gives CASSYDGKNEQYF. The chain combines TRBV6-6 with TRBJ2-7, with D possibly being TRBD2 (5 bases). V was trimmed by 2 bases and J by 5 bases, leaving 10 bases between them. The CDR3 is 13 amino acids. Per germline, CDR1 MNHNY and CDR2 SVGAGI (reference sequence).

The genes are TRBV2 and TRBJ2-5, with TRBD2 as a possible D gene (7 bases). The germline V gene encodes CDR1 SNHLY and CDR2 FYNNEI. The V end was cut by 11 bases, the J end by 7 bases, with 23 bases between. The CDR3 spans 14 residues. In nucleotides, the CDR3 is TGTGCCGCTCCACTGGGGGGGGGCCTCCGGACCCAGTACTTC. It yields the protein CAAPLGGGLRTQYF.

The V gene is TRBV21-1, the J gene TRBJ1-1; the table's D call, TRBD1, has no DNA check behind it. TRBV21-1 is recorded as a pseudogene. This CDR3 contains 17 residues. The CDR3 reads CASSKRGFRKGSTEAFF. Written as DNA, the CDR3 is TGTGCCAGCAGCAAAAGGGGGTTCCGGAAGGGGTCCACTGAAGCTTTCTTT.

The chain couples TRBV5-6 to TRBJ1-5; weak D call: TRBD1 (6 bases). The CDR3 consists of 15 residues. The V end lost 2 bases, the J end lost 5 bases, and 14 bases lay between the germline ends. Looked up from germline, CDR1 is SGHDT and CDR2 is YYEEEE. The CDR3 here is CASSLTTGGHQPQHF. CDR3 DNA: TGTGCCAGCAGCTTAACGACAGGAGGGCATCAGCCCCAGCATTTT.

The rearrangement links TRBV5-1 to TRBJ2-3; a possible D gene is TRBD1 (5 bases). V was pared by 0 bases and J by 2 bases, with 7 bases between. The CDR3 covers 14 residues. Germline CDR1 reads SGHRS; CDR2 reads YFSETQ. The CDR3 loop is CASSLGQLTDTQYF. The CDR3 DNA is TGCGCCAGCAGCTTGGGACAGCTCACAGATACGCAGTATTTT. Together with reference TRBV5-1 and TRBJ2-3, the CDR3 gives the full variable domain: KAGVTQTPRYLIKTRGQQVTLSCSPISGHRSVSWYQQTPGQGLQFLFEYFSETQRNKGNFPGRFSGRQFSNSRSEMNVSTLELGDSALYLCASSLGQLTDTQYFGPGTRLTVL.

This clone was seen once. The V gene is TRBV7-9, the J gene TRBJ2-5; weak D call: TRBD2 (6 bases). The CDR3 covers 14 residues. Between the trimmed V and J ends, which lost 1 base and 5 bases, there was a span of 11 bases. The germline V gene encodes CDR1 SEHNR and CDR2 FQNEAQ (reference sequence). Here the CDR3 reads CASSLGGLRETQYF. The CDR3 nucleotides read TGTGCCAGCAGCTTAGGGGGACTCAGGGAGACCCAGTACTTC.

The gene calls are TRBV29-1 and TRBJ1-2; maybe TRBD1 (5 bases). There are 15 residues in the CDR3. The germline gives CDR1 SQVTM, CDR2 ANQGSEA. Trimming left V 0 bases short and J 5 bases short, with 16 bases between. The CDR3 DNA is TGCAGCGTTGAAGATCTGGAGGGTGCAGGGTATGGCTACACCTTC. Amino acids: CSVEDLEGAGYGYTF.

The chain links TRBV7-9 to TRBJ1-2, with D unclear. The CDR3 sequence is 12 residues long. Germline V lookup: CDR1 SEHNR, CDR2 FQNEAQ (reference sequence). V shed 1 base and J shed 8 bases, with 8 bases lying between them. The CDR3 nucleotides read TGTGCCAGCAGCTTAGATGGGTACGGCTACACCTTC. Encoded protein: CASSLDGYGYTF.

The chain has TRBV13 and TRBJ1-3; D unclear. Looked up from germline, CDR1 is PRHDT and CDR2 is FYEKMQ (reference sequence). This CDR3 is 13 amino acids long. V lost 5 bases to trimming and J lost 4 bases, with 9 bases between them. The CDR3, as DNA: TGTGCCAGCAGCCCCAGCGCGGGAAACACCATATATTTT. It translates to CASSPSAGNTIYF.

The rearrangement links TRBV28 to TRBJ1-1; D unclear. Trimming removed 9 bases at V and 1 base at J, with 12 bases between. Germline CDR1 MDHEN, CDR2 SYDVKM. The CDR3 is 13 residues long. CDR3 in amino acids: CASRVLGNTEAFF. The CDR3 bases are TGTGCCAGTCGGGTCCTCGGGAACACTGAAGCTTTCTTT.

This clone was recorded a few times. The chain links TRBV28 to TRBJ2-7; 7 positions match TRBD2. Germline trimming cut 8 bases from V and 2 bases from J; bases unmatched to any gene: 9. Germline V CDR1 and CDR2: MDHEN, SYDVKM. This CDR3 has 14 amino acids. CDR3 in DNA: TGTGCCAGCGCCTGGACTAGTTCCGCCTACGAGCAGTACTTC. Translated, it gives CASAWTSSAYEQYF.

The genes are TRBV5-1 and TRBJ2-5; possibly TRBD2 for D (6 bases). This CDR3 has 15 amino acids. Germline CDR1 SGHRS, CDR2 YFSETQ. Trimming left V 0 bases short and J 2 bases short, with 11 bases between. CDR3 protein: CASSLDGGRQETQYF. The CDR3 DNA reads as TGCGCCAGCAGCTTGGATGGGGGGAGACAAGAGACCCAGTACTTC.

V usage is TRBV28 and J usage is TRBJ1-5; perhaps TRBD1 as D (6 bases). Trimming left V 6 bases short and J 3 bases short, with 12 bases between. Germline values: CDR1 MDHEN, CDR2 SYDVKM. The CDR3 totals 14 residues. This chain's CDR3 is CASSLTGVNQPQHF. CDR3 DNA sequence: TGTGCCAGCAGCTTGACAGGAGTCAATCAGCCCCAGCATTTT.

In DNA form, the CDR3 reads TGTGCCTGGAGGGATTCCCTAGGGGAGCAGTTCTTC. The encoded protein is CAWRDSLGEQFF. J is TRBJ2-1 and V is TRBV30; no clear D gene. CDR3 length: 12 residues. Trimming shortened V by 3 bases and J by 10 bases, and 13 bases separated the two germline ends. Germline CDR1 and CDR2: GTSNPN and SVGIG (reference sequence).